These 3 T cell receptor beta chains came from one sample sequenced in a study of cytomegalovirus exposure and HLA in healthy donors. Assay: immunoSEQ multiplex PCR; the TCRdb copy retains only in-frame clones and omits some. The sample contains hundreds of thousands of clones, 70% to 90% of which appear only once. Sequenced material: PBMCs. The receptors stem from a young woman in good health and CMV-seronegative.

The chain is built from TRBV5-1 and TRBJ2-3; TRBD2 might be the D (5 bases). Deletions cut 4 bases from V and 4 bases from J, with 13 bases between. CDR1 and CDR2 (germline): SGHRS, YFSETQ. This CDR3 spans 14 amino acids. This chain's CDR3 is CASSLTTAPDTQYF. As DNA, the CDR3 is TGCGCCAGCAGCCTGACTACTGCCCCAGATACGCAGTATTTT.

The rearrangement links TRBV5-6 to TRBJ1-5; D gene unclear. The V and J ends lost 1 base and 6 bases respectively, with 11 bases between them. This CDR3 has 14 residues. Looked up from germline, CDR1 is SGHDT and CDR2 is YYEEEE. The CDR3 loop reads CASSLSPGGQPQHF. The CDR3 bases are TGTGCCAGCAGCTTGAGCCCTGGAGGTCAGCCCCAGCATTTT.

The J gene is TRBJ2-7, the V gene TRBV28; 8 bases are a match to TRBD2. CDR3 length: 14 amino acids. V dropped 1 base and J dropped 6; count of bases not matched to a gene: 5. From germline, CDR1 is MDHEN and CDR2 SYDVKM. The CDR3 reads CASSLLREGSEQYF. CDR3 nucleotide sequence: TGTGCCAGCAGTTTATTACGGGAGGGTAGCGAGCAGTACTTC.